The T cell receptor (beta chain) described here comes from a study of T cell repertoires in cytomegalovirus infection. Overall study: Indications came from public TCR beta signatures; they pointed to CMV infection and to a matching HLA type.

Findings and limits, study-wide: HLA-C-restricted CMV-specific TCR beta clonotypes were dominant in the ex vivo response.

This clonotype has at least ten counts. Its antigen is not known. TCRdb itself ran the reads through MiXCR, one entry per CDR3 protein. Counted here are about 490,000 distinct CDR3 sequences, about 11% occurring once; the ten biggest clones make up around 9.6%. The sample consisted of PBMCs. This clonotype was sampled from a human donor in good health (CMV status not recorded). Some clones in this sample may be carry-over from other donors' samples.

CDR3 DNA: TGTGCCAGCAAAGACAGGGGAGGCAATCAGCCCCAGCATTTT. This sequence encodes CASKDRGGNQPQHF. This chain links TRBV19 with TRBJ1-5, with 8 bases that match TRBD1. CDR1 and CDR2 (germline): LNHDA, SQIVND (reference sequence). J lost 2 bases, V lost 9 bases, and 6 bases had no gene match. The CDR3 consists of 14 residues.